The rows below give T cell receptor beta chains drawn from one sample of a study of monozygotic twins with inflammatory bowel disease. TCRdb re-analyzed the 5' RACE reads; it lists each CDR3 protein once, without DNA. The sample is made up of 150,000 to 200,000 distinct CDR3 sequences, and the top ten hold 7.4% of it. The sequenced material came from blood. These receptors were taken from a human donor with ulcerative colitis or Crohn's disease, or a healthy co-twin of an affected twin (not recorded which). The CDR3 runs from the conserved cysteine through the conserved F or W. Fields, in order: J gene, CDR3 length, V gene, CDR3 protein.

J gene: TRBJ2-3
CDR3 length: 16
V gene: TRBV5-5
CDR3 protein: CASSLPRGSLTDTQYF

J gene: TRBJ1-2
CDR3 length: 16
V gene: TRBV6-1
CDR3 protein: CASSLPPPGVTYGYTF

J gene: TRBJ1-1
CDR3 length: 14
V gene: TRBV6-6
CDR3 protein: CASREGQGDTEAFF

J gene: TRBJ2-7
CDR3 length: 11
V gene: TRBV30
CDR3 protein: CATSVNYEQYF

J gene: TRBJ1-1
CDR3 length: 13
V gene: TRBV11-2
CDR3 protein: CASSQQGYTEAFF

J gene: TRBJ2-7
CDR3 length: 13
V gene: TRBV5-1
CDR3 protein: CASSFGGDNEQYF

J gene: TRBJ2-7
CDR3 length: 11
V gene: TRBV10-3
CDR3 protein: CAISGTAEQYF

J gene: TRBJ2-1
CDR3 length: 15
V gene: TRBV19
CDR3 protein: CASSKGLAEGNEQFF

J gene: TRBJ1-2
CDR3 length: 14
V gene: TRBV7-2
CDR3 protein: CASSLGQKDYGYTF

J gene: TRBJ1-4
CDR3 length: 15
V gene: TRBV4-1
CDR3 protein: CASSHLEGSNEKLFF

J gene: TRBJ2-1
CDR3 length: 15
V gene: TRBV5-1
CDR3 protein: CASSLLAGMYNEQFF

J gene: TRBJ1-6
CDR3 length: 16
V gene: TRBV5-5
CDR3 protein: CASSLGVGSYNSPLHF

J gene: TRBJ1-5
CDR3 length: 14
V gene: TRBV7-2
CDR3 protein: CASSYQGANQPQHF

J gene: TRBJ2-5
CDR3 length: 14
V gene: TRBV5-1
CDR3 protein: CASSLEGSQETQYF

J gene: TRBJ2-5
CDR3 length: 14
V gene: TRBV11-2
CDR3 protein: CASSLSGIWETQYF

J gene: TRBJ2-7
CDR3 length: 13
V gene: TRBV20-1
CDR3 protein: CSVTGLAGYEQYF

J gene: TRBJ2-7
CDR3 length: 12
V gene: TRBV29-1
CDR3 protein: CSVGQVYYEQYF

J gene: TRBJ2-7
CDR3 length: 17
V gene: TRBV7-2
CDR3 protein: CASSLTLLGERVYEQYF

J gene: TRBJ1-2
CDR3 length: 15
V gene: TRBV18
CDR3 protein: CASSPQGKGLAGYTF

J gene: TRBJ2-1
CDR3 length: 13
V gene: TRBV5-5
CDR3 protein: CASSWQVDNEQFF

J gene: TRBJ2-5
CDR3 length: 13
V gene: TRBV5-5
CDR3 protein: CASRTSGEETQYF

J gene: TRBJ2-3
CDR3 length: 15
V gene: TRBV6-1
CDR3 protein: CASSRDRGRPDTQYF

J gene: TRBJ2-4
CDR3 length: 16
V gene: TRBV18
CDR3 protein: CASSLRTSGSRHIQYF

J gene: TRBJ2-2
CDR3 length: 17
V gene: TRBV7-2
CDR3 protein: CASSLGGGEVVTGELFF

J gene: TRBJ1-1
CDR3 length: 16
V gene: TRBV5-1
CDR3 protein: CASSFDSGMMNTEAFF

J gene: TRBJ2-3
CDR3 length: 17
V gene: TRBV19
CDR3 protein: CASSKTRTSGTGDTQYF

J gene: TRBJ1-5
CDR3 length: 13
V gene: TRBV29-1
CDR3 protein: CSVARQENQPQHF